This TCR beta chain was captured by sequencing in a study of blood T cell repertoires in COVID-19 (dated by TCRdb to 2018 to 2021). Concerning the study at large: Collaborator samples came from the United States, Italy and Spain and covered acute and convalescent phases of COVID-19. Deeply sampled blood TCRbeta repertoires from subjects exposed to, actively infected with, or recovered from COVID-19 were included in the dataset. The repertoires were released in a freely available public database meant as a resource for research on the immune response to SARS-CoV-2. The sample metadata nearly always contained a de-identified subject ID, COVID-19 status, age in years and sex. The samples were drawn from two sources: the first 160 participants of the ongoing ImmuneRACE study, and 1,000 to 1,500 subjects contributed by 6 global collaborators. Where available, HLA class I and class II types were obtained from metadata supplied by the sample provider rather than from assay-based typing. The material from the prospective study consisted of cDNA or gDNA derived from T cells, B-cell-depleted T cells, or PBMCs.

Study-wide findings and limitations: The quantity of clinical and demographic metadata differed by source and by participant and was supplied without curation.

From its cysteine to its phenylalanine, the CDR3 spans 14 amino acids. The read is trimmed to its CDR3 DNA, 42 bases read in frame from base 1. CDR1 and CDR2, looked up from the germline V gene, are SGDLS and YYNGEE. The V and J ends are trimmed by 0 bases and 3 bases, leaving 7 bases between them. Participants in the prospective study were enrolled through a virtual design, were aged about 18 to 100 years, and lived in roughly 26 United States geographic areas. To assign participants to cohorts, the prospective study relied on clinical history that participants themselves reported in a screening survey and a study questionnaire. Recovered participants in ImmuneRACE Cohort 3 were defined as having two consecutive negative NP/OP PCR tests, clearance from a healthcare professional, or resolution of symptoms. In the prospective study, mobile phlebotomists collected whole blood, serum and a nasopharyngeal or oropharyngeal swab from each participant. Over a roughly 2-month period, participants in the prospective study had the option of providing additional blood draws and questionnaires. Before DNA extraction, blood samples from the prospective study were shipped at room temperature or frozen.

The immunoSEQ Assay, a bias-controlled multiplex PCR, was used to amplify TCRbeta CDR3 regions from genomic DNA. The paper's processing steps were these. Within the assay, amplification of reference gene primers was used to estimate how many nucleated cells each sample contained. To quantify the absolute abundance of each unique TCRbeta CDR3 rearrangement, sequence reads were collapsed and filtered. Productive Simpson clonality was computed per sample as the square root of Simpson's diversity index over productive rearrangements. TCRdb's version of the immuneACCESS table is confined to in-frame rearrangements and falls short of the full clone set. An unresolved V gene accounts for under half of the shortfall where checked; the remainder is of unknown origin. V, J and clone size are taken as reported in that table, and D and trimming were inferred from the DNA itself. Here the sample has 380,000 or so clones; approximately 87% occur a single time. 1.3% of the sample lies in the top ten.

As concerns this clone: Its cognate antigen has yet to be identified. Base qualities are not provided; no much larger clone lies one nucleotide away.

The V and J genes are TRBV9 and TRBJ1-5; the D gene cannot be named for sure. The specimen was PBMCs or T cells enriched from blood (not recorded which). The receptor was derived from a man aged 30 to 39 who had recovered from COVID-19. The CDR3 protein is CASSVGENNQPQHF. The nucleotide sequence reads as follows: TGTGCCAGCAGCGTAGGGGAGAACAATCAGCCCCAGCATTTT.